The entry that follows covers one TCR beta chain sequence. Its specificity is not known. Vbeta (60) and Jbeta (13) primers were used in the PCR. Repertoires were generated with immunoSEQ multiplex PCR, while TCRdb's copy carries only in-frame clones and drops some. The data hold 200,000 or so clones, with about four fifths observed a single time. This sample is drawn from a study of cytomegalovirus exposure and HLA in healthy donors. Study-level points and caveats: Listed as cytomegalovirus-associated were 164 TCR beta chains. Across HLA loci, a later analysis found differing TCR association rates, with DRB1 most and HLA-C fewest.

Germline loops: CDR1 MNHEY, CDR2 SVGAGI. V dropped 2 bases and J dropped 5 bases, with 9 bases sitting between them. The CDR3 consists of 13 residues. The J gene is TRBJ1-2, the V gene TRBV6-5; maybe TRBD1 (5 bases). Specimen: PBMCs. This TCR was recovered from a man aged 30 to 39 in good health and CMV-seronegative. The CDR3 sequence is CASSYGAGYGYTF. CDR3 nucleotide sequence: TGTGCCAGCAGTTACGGGGCGGGATATGGCTACACCTTC.